This TCR beta chain came from a study of early T cells in non-severe SARS-CoV-2 infection. Regarding the study as a whole: Database matching using VDJdb favored anti-spike CD8 responses, with private and CD4 specificities left missing.

Notes on this clonotype: The antigen remains unidentified.

Trimming removed 1 base from V and 6 bases from J; junction bases left unmatched: 3. CDR3 size: 14 residues. The germline gives CDR1 SGHTA, CDR2 FQGNSA. cDNA molecules, individually, were tagged with unique molecular identifiers. Each CDR3 protein gets one entry after TCRdb re-called the 5' RACE reads with MiXCR. The sample lists more than 55,000 distinct CDR3 sequences, about 9.8% seen once, with approximately 15% in the top ten. V usage is TRBV7-2 and J usage is TRBJ2-4; TRBD1 matches 7 bases. The TCR sequence derives from an adult who was a healthcare worker with PCR-confirmed SARS-CoV-2 infection or an uninfected control (not recorded which). Sequenced input: whole blood. Here the CDR3 reads CASSLDRGRNIQYF. The CDR3 nucleotides are TGTGCCAGCAGCTTAGACAGGGGAAGAAACATTCAGTACTTC. The complete variable domain, with remaining parts taken from reference TRBV7-2 and TRBJ2-4, reads GAGVSQSPSNKVTEKGKDVELRCDPISGHTALYWYRQSLGQGLEFLIYFQGNSAPDKSGLPSDRFSAERTGGSVSTLTIQRTQQEDSAVYLCASSLDRGRNIQYFGAGTRLSVL.